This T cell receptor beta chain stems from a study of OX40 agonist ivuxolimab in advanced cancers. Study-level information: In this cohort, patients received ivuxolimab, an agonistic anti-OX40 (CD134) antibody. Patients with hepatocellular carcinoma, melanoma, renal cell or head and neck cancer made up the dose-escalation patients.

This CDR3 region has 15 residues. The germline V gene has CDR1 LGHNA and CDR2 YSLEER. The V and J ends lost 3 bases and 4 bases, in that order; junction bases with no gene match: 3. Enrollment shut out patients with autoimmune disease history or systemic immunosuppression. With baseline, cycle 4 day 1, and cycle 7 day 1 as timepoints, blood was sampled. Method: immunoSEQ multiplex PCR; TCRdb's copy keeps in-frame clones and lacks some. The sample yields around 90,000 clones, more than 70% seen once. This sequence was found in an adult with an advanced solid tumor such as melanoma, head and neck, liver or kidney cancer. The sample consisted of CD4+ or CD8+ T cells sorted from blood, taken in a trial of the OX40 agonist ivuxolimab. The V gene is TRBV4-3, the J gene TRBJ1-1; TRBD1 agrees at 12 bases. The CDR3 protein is CASSQGQGAGTEAFF. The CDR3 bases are TGCGCCAGCAGCCAGGGACAGGGGGCTGGCACTGAAGCTTTCTTT.